These 17 T cell receptor beta chains share one sample of origin, sequenced in a study of spatial heterogeneity in lung cancer. Documented time point: blood at routine non-recurrence follow-up after resection. One entry per CDR3 protein, called by TCRdb with MiXCR from the 5' RACE reads. The sample has 45,000 to 50,000 distinct CDR3 sequences; roughly 12% are singletons. Sequences were derived from PBMCs, sampled at follow-up. The receptor source for this set is a male donor with early-stage non-small cell lung cancer.

This clonotype was observed many times. The V and J genes are TRBV30 and TRBJ2-2; no clear D gene. The CDR3 loop spans 11 amino acids. CDR1 and CDR2 (germline): GTSNPN, SVGIG (reference sequence). Trimming removed 4 bases at V and 4 bases at J, with 4 bases between. The chain's CDR3 is CAWKGTGELFF. CDR3 coding DNA: TGTGCCTGGAAAGGCACCGGGGAGCTGTTTTTT.

Many counts were recorded for this clonotype. This chain connects TRBV3-1 to TRBJ1-2; no firm D call. The germline V and J ends were trimmed by 5 bases and 8 bases, with 12 bases remaining between them. The CDR3 has 12 amino acids. Germline V lookup: CDR1 LGHDT, CDR2 YNNKEL (reference sequence). The DNA for the CDR3 is TGTGCCAGCAGCTTGGATCCGGACGGCTACACCTTC. It translates to CASSLDPDGYTF.

In this sample, this clonotype turned up a few times. V is TRBV5-1 and J is TRBJ2-4; D is perhaps TRBD1 or TRBD2 (5 bases each). Trimming left V 3 bases short and J 0 bases short, with 10 bases between. Per the germline V gene, CDR1 is SGHRS and CDR2 is YFSETQ. The CDR3 contains 15 residues. CDR3 in amino acids: CASSSGTEAKNIQYF. The CDR3 bases are TGCGCCAGCAGCTCCGGGACGGAAGCCAAAAACATTCAGTACTTC.

This rearrangement joins TRBV5-4 to TRBJ2-2; 8 bases map to TRBD1. CDR1 and CDR2 from the germline V gene are SGHNT and YYREEE (reference sequence). The CDR3 runs 16 residues. The V segment lost 3 bases and the J segment 1 base; nucleotides outside the gene matches: 5. The CDR3 DNA reads TGTGCCAGCAGCTCTATTGGACAGGGGAACACCGGGGAGCTGTTTTTT. Amino acid sequence: CASSSIGQGNTGELFF.

CDR3 nucleotides: TGTGCCACCAGCAGAAGGCAAGGGCAGGGTTTGTACGAGCAGTACTTC. It encodes CATSRRQGQGLYEQYF. The J gene is TRBJ2-7, the V gene TRBV15; D possibly corresponds to TRBD1 (5 bases). Germline lookup yields CDR1 LNHNV and CDR2 YYDKDF (reference sequence). The CDR3 runs 16 residues. Trimming stripped 2 bases from V and 4 bases from J, with 18 bases between.

This clonotype showed up many times. The CDR3 DNA follows: TGCATTATGGGACAGGGTGTGAACACCATATATTTT. As protein: CIMGQGVNTIYF. This chain links TRBV20-1 with TRBJ1-3, with 9 bases matching TRBD1. The CDR3 runs to 12 residues. Germline CDR1 is DFQATT and CDR2 is SNEGSKA (reference sequence).

This clonotype was detected many times. The chain links TRBV12-3 or TRBV12-4 to TRBJ1-6, with D unclear. This CDR3 is built from 14 residues. Trimming removed 3 bases at V and 7 bases at J, with 10 bases between. CDR3 amino acids: CASSFGQLNSPLHF. The DNA of the CDR3 is TGTGCCAGCAGTTTTGGGCAGCTGAATTCACCCCTCCACTTT.

This clonotype was seen a handful of times. This chain uses TRBV19 with TRBJ2-1; 9 nucleotides match TRBD2. With V trimmed by 1 base and J by 6 bases, 7 bases remained unmatched. Germline-derived CDR1 and CDR2 are LNHDA and SQIVND (reference sequence). This CDR3 has 16 residues. The CDR3 region has the DNA TGTGCCAGTAGTATAGGGGAGGCTAGCGGGGCCAATGAGCAGTTCTTC. The encoded protein is CASSIGEASGANEQFF.

The rearrangement joins TRBV5-6 to TRBJ1-4; 11 bases map to TRBD1. CDR1 and CDR2 (germline): SGHDT, YYEEEE. This CDR3 has 16 residues. After removal of 4 bases from V and 7 bases from J, the junction contained 9 bases not matched to a gene. The CDR3 DNA reads as TGTGCCAGCAGCACGGGACAGGGGGTTGAGACTGAAAAACTGTTTTTT. It translates to CASSTGQGVETEKLFF.

This clonotype was detected a few times. This chain uses TRBV12-3 or TRBV12-4 with TRBJ2-5; 8 bases match TRBD2. V lost 4 bases, J lost 4 bases, and 5 bases stayed unmatched. This CDR3 contains 14 residues. DNA of the CDR3: TGTGCCAGCAGTTACGGGGGGGCCCGAGAGACCCAGTACTTC. It is translated as CASSYGGARETQYF.

This clonotype has only a few counts. The chain combines TRBV7-2 with TRBJ2-7, with 12 bases fitting TRBD1. Germline trimming cut 5 bases from V and 7 bases from J; bases unmatched to any gene: 6. The CDR3 is 14 amino acids. Germline CDR1 and CDR2: SGHTA and FQGNSA. The chain's CDR3 is CASSPGQGAREQYF. The CDR3 DNA follows: TGTGCCAGCAGCCCGGGACAGGGGGCGAGGGAGCAGTACTTC.

The chain is built from TRBV10-3 and TRBJ1-2; D remains ambiguous. The ends were cut back, 2 bases at V and 10 bases at J, with 20 bases in the middle. The CDR3 has 15 residues. Germline CDR1 reads ENHRY; CDR2 reads SYGVKD. CDR3 nucleotides: TGTGCCATCAGTGAGACAAGATCGAAAACCACAACCTACACCTTC. It translates to CAISETRSKTTTYTF.

This clonotype was recorded at least ten times. The chain employs TRBV12-3 or TRBV12-4 and TRBJ1-1; D ambiguous. The CDR3 is 11 amino acids. Trimming took off 5 bases at V and 6 bases at J, with 7 bases between the two ends. The CDR3 is CASSLSPEAFF. CDR3 bases: TGTGCCAGCAGTCTCTCACCTGAAGCTTTCTTT.

This clonotype appeared a few times. The J gene is TRBJ1-3, the V gene TRBV3-1, with D maybe TRBD1 (6 bases). CDR1 and CDR2 from the germline V gene are LGHDT and YNNKEL (reference sequence). V lost 9 bases and J lost 3, with 12 bases in between. CDR3 length: 13 amino acids. The CDR3 DNA is TGTGCCAGTGGGGGCAGGGATGGAAACACCATATATTTT. This gives the protein CASGGRDGNTIYF.

This clonotype was detected only a few times. This chain links TRBV27 with TRBJ1-6; tentative D call: TRBD1 (5 bases). The length of the CDR3 is 15 residues. Looked up from germline, CDR1 is MNHEY and CDR2 is SMNVEV (reference sequence). V was clipped by 5 bases and J by 10 bases, with 18 bases between them. The DNA of the CDR3 is TGTGCCAGCAGTGCCGAGACAGAGGAAATATCACCCCTCCACTTT. It codes for CASSAETEEISPLHF.

In its sample, this clonotype was seen many times. The chain couples TRBV19 to TRBJ1-1; D gene uncertain. CDR3 size: 14 residues. V gave up 9 bases and J gave up 5 bases, with 19 bases separating them. Germline CDR1 reads LNHDA; CDR2 reads SQIVND (reference sequence). The CDR3 loop is CASVPGFRQTEAFF. The CDR3 nucleotides are TGTGCCAGCGTCCCCGGGTTCCGGCAAACTGAAGCTTTCTTT.

In this sample, this clonotype turned up a few times. The chain has TRBV14 and TRBJ2-1; D may match TRBD1 or TRBD2 (6 bases each). Germline CDR1 reads SGHDN; CDR2 reads FVKESK. The CDR3 is made up of 15 amino acids. Trimming removed 3 bases at V and 4 bases at J, with 13 bases between. The CDR3 DNA is TGTGCCAGCAGCCAGGGGGGCCGCCAATACAATGAGCAGTTCTTC. Translation gives CASSQGGRQYNEQFF.